The clone carrying this TCR beta chain was seen only a few times. Ages ranged from about 18 to 89 years, with residence in about two dozen US areas. Researchers sorted participants into cohorts using their self-reported clinical history. This sample is drawn from a study of blood T cell repertoires in COVID-19. CDR1 and CDR2 from the germline V gene are LGHNA and YSLEER. V was clipped by 1 base and J by 8 bases, with 15 bases between them. The CDR3 spans 16 residues. This table comes from immunoSEQ multiplex PCR, and its TCRdb copy is limited to in-frame clones, with some not included. Of some 190,000 clones in the sample, about four fifths are singletons; the top ten hold 3% to 3.5%.

Sample: PBMCs or T cells enriched from blood (not recorded which). The genes are TRBV4-3 and TRBJ1-6; D not resolved. The clonotype comes from a woman aged 25 to 39 who had been exposed to COVID-19. CDR3 amino acids: CASSQALRGNYSPLHF. The CDR3 coding sequence is TGCGCCAGCAGCCAAGCTCTCCGGGGTAACTATTCACCCCTCCACTTT.